The rows below give T cell receptor beta chains drawn from one sample of a study of Graves' ophthalmopathy and Graves' hyperthyroidism. TCRdb re-derived calls from the multiplex PCR reads in MiXCR, one entry per CDR3 protein. Of under 400,000 distinct CDR3 sequences listed, 15% to 20% are singletons. Sequencing was performed on peripheral blood. The receptors stem from an adult man with Graves' ophthalmopathy. Each CDR3 is given with its conserved first and last residue. The order of the fields is V gene, clone size, J gene, D gene, CDR3 DNA, CDR3 protein. D genes are given only for firm matches. Clone size is given for some rows only: seen once, a few or many times, or a class if the clone is expanded.

V gene: TRBV12-3/TRBV12-4
clone size: many
J gene: TRBJ2-7
D gene: .
CDR3 DNA: TGTGCCAGCAGTTTCCTCGGGCAGGGTGTCTACGAGCAGTACTTC
CDR3 protein: CASSFLGQGVYEQYF

V gene: TRBV28
clone size: many
J gene: TRBJ1-5
D gene: .
CDR3 DNA: TGTGCCAGCAGACCCGCGGCTGTAGCAAGACAGCCCCAGCATTTT
CDR3 protein: CASRPAAVARQPQHF

V gene: TRBV12-3/TRBV12-4
clone size: many
J gene: TRBJ2-5
D gene: .
CDR3 DNA: TGTGCCAGCAGTCGACAGGCGGAGACCCAGTACTTC
CDR3 protein: CASSRQAETQYF

V gene: TRBV19
clone size: many
J gene: TRBJ1-2
D gene: .
CDR3 DNA: TGTGCCAGTAGTATAACAGATCCTCGCGGCTACACCTTC
CDR3 protein: CASSITDPRGYTF

V gene: TRBV2
clone size: many
J gene: TRBJ2-2
D gene: TRBD1
CDR3 DNA: TGTGCCAGCAGATCCGGACAGGGAAACACCGGGGAGCTGTTTTTT
CDR3 protein: CASRSGQGNTGELFF

V gene: TRBV6-1
clone size: few
J gene: TRBJ1-1
D gene: .
CDR3 DNA: TGTGCCAGCCTTATCGGGGGGGGGCGCGTGAACACTGAAGCTTTCTTT
CDR3 protein: CASLIGGGRVNTEAFF

V gene: TRBV12-3/TRBV12-4
clone size: many
J gene: TRBJ1-6
D gene: .
CDR3 DNA: TGTGCCAGCAGTTCCATGAACGGCAATTCACCCCTCCACTTT
CDR3 protein: CASSSMNGNSPLHF

V gene: TRBV12-3/TRBV12-4
clone size: many
J gene: TRBJ2-7
D gene: .
CDR3 DNA: TGTGCCAGCAGTTTTGCCAACAGGGCAGGCGAGCAGTACTTC
CDR3 protein: CASSFANRAGEQYF

V gene: TRBV5-1
clone size: many
J gene: TRBJ1-6
D gene: .
CDR3 DNA: TGCGCCAGCAGCCGTGAACCTAATTCACCCCTCCACTTT
CDR3 protein: CASSREPNSPLHF

V gene: TRBV7-2
clone size: .
J gene: TRBJ1-2
D gene: .
CDR3 DNA: TGTGCCAGCAGCTTAAGTCCAGGGTTGGGCTACACCTTC
CDR3 protein: CASSLSPGLGYTF

V gene: TRBV5-1
clone size: many
J gene: TRBJ1-1
D gene: .
CDR3 DNA: TGCGCCAGCAGCTTGGGGAGTTTGAGAAGGACGGACACTGAAGCTTTCTTT
CDR3 protein: CASSLGSLRRTDTEAFF

V gene: TRBV9
clone size: many
J gene: TRBJ1-2
D gene: .
CDR3 DNA: TGTGCCAGCGGTCCCGGGGGTAAATATGGCTACACCTTC
CDR3 protein: CASGPGGKYGYTF

V gene: TRBV2
clone size: few
J gene: TRBJ2-7
D gene: .
CDR3 DNA: TGTGCCAGCAGTTACGCGGTGCAGTACTACGAGCAGTACTTC
CDR3 protein: CASSYAVQYYEQYF

V gene: TRBV12-3/TRBV12-4
clone size: few
J gene: TRBJ2-5
D gene: TRBD1
CDR3 DNA: TGTGCCAGCACCGACAGGGGACCCCAAGAGACCCAGTACTTC
CDR3 protein: CASTDRGPQETQYF

V gene: TRBV6-1
clone size: many
J gene: TRBJ1-5
D gene: .
CDR3 DNA: TGTGCCAGCGTATATAGGGAATATAATCAGCCCCAGCATTTT
CDR3 protein: CASVYREYNQPQHF